The 5 T cell receptor beta chains presented below share a single source sample, sequenced in a study of shared clonotypes between healthy human individuals. Produced via immunoSEQ multiplex PCR; TCRdb's table is partial and in-frame only. The top ten clones hold over 1.3% of a sample with approximately 980,000 clones, more than 75% of them seen once. The sample taken for sequencing was memory CD4+ T cells sorted from blood. As to subset: CD45RA-negative fraction. All receptors derive from a man between 18 and 35 years old in good health.

The chain is built from TRBV9 and TRBJ1-1, with 7 bases that match TRBD1. The CDR3 has 16 amino acids. The germline CDR1 and CDR2 sequences are SGDLS and YYNGEE. J lost 0 bases, V lost 4 bases, and 9 bases had no gene match. The CDR3 is CASSSRTGTLNTEAFF. Here the CDR3 DNA reads TGTGCCAGCAGCTCCCGGACAGGAACTCTGAACACTGAAGCTTTCTTT.

This clone showed up just once. The chain employs TRBV6-5 and TRBJ2-1; 8 bases match TRBD2. The CDR3 length is 16 residues. Germline V gives CDR1 MNHEY, CDR2 SVGAGI. With V trimmed by 4 bases and J by 10 bases, 15 bases remained unmatched. CDR3 in amino acids: CASSSIGILADREQFF. Written as DNA, the CDR3 is TGTGCCAGCAGTTCAATCGGTATACTAGCGGACCGAGAGCAGTTCTTC.

A note on this clone: Other nucleotide sequences in the sample specify the same CDR3. V and J are TRBV6-5 and TRBJ1-1; the match to TRBD1 covers 8 bases. The CDR3 extends over 13 amino acids. Germline CDR1 and CDR2: MNHEY and SVGAGI. With V trimmed by 5 bases and J by 5 bases, 4 bases remained unmatched. CDR3 nucleotides: TGTGCCAGCAGTACTGACAGGGGTACTGAAGCTTTCTTT. It yields the protein CASSTDRGTEAFF.

The chain joins TRBV11-2 to TRBJ2-7, with 8 bases aligning to TRBD1. With 0 bases clipped from V and 2 bases from J, the junction kept 9 bases outside the gene matches. Germline CDR1 reads SGHAT; CDR2 reads FQNNGV. The CDR3 is 17 amino acids. The CDR3: CASSLDGLRQGPYEQYF. The DNA of the CDR3 is TGTGCCAGCAGCTTAGATGGTTTGAGACAGGGGCCCTACGAGCAGTACTTC. Based on the CDR3 plus reference TRBV11-2 and TRBJ2-7, the full variable domain is EAGVAQSPRYKIIEKRQSVAFWCNPISGHATLYWYQQILGQGPKLLIQFQNNGVVDDSQLPKDRFSAERLKGVDSTLKIQPAKLEDSAVYLCASSLDGLRQGPYEQYFGPGTRLTVT.

The chain's CDR3 is CASRAGTSGSYEQYF. The CDR3 DNA reads TGTGCCAGCAGGGCCGGGACTAGCGGCTCCTACGAGCAGTACTTC. J is TRBJ2-7 and V is TRBV6-6, with 11 bases that match TRBD2. There are 15 residues in the CDR3. Germline V gene data show CDR1 as MNHNY and CDR2 as SVGAGI (reference sequence). The V gene end was trimmed by 6 bases and the J gene end by 0 bases; junction bases not matched to a gene: 4.